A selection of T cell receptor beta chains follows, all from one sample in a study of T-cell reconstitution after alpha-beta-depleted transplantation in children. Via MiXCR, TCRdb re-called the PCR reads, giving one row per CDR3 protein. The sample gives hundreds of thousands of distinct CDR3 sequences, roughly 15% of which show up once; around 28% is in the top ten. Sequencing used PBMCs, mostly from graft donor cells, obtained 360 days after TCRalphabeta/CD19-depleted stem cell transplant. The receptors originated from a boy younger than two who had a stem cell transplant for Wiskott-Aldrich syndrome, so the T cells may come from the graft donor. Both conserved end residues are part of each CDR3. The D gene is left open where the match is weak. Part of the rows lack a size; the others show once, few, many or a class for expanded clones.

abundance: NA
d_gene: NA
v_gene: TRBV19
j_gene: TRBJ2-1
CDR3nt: TGTGCCAGTAGTTCCAAGTCCGATGAGCAGTTCTTC
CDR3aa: CASSSKSDEQFF

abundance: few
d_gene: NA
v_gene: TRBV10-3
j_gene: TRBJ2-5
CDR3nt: TGTGCCATCAGAGGGGGCGCGGGGGAGACCCAGTACTTC
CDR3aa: CAIRGGAGETQYF

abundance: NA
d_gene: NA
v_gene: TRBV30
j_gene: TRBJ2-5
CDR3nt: TGTGTCTGGAGTGTATGGCTTCAAGAGACCCAGTACTTC
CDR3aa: CVWSVWLQETQYF

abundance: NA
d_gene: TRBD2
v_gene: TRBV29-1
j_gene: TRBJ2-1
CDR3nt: TGCAGCGTTGCCGGGACTAGCCTCCTCAATGAGCAGTTCTTC
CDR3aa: CSVAGTSLLNEQFF

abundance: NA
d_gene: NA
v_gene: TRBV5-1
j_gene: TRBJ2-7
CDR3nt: TGCGCCAGCAGCCCACTCCTAGACTACGAGCAGTACTTC
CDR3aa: CASSPLLDYEQYF

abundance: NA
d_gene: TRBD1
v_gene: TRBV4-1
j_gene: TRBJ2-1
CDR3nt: TGCGCCAGCAGCCAAGTTTTCGGGACAGCAGGGGATGAGCAGTTCTTC
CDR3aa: CASSQVFGTAGDEQFF

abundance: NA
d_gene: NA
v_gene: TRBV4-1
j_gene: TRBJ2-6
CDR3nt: TGCGCCAGCAGCCAGGGACCTGAGTACTCTGGGGCCAACGTCCTGACTTTC
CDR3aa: CASSQGPEYSGANVLTF

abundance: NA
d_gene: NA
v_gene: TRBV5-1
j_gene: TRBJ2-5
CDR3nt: TGCGCCAGCAGCTTGGTATTCCCAGGGGGGAAAGAGACCCAGTACTTC
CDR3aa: CASSLVFPGGKETQYF

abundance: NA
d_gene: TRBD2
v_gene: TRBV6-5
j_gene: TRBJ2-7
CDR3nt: TGTGCCAGCAGTTACCGGACTAGCGGGACTTCCTACGAGCAGTACTTC
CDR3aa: CASSYRTSGTSYEQYF

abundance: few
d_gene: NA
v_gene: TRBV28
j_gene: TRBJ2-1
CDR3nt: TGTGCCAGCAGTTCCCTACAGGGTCGGTCCTACAATGAGCAGTTCTTC
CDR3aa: CASSSLQGRSYNEQFF

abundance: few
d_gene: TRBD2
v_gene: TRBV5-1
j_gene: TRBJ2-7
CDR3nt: TGCGCCAGCAGCATGGGACTAGCGGGAGCCTACGAGCAGTACTTC
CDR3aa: CASSMGLAGAYEQYF

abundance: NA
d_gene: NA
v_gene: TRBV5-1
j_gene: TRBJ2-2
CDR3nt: TGCGCCAGCAGCACTGGGGCGGCCGCGAACACCGGGGAGCTGTTTTTT
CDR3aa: CASSTGAAANTGELFF

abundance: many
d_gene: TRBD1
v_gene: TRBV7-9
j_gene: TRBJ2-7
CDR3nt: TGTGCCAGCAGCTTGTCCCTACAGGGGGTTTTTTCCTACGAGCAGTACTTC
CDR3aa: CASSLSLQGVFSYEQYF

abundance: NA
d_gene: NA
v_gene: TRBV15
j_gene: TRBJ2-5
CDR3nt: TGTGCCACCAGCAGAGATATCCCGCACGTGGCAGAGACCCAGTACTTC
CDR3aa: CATSRDIPHVAETQYF

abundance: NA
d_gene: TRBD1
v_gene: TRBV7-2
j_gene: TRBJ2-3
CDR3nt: TGTGCCAGCAGCGAACAGGGGGCTGGAGATACGCAGTATTTT
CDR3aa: CASSEQGAGDTQYF

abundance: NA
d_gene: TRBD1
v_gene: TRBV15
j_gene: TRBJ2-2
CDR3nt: TGTGCCACCAGCAGGGACAGGTCCAACACCGGGGAGCTGTTTTTT
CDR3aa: CATSRDRSNTGELFF

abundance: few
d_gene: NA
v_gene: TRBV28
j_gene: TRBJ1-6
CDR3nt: TGTGCCAGCAGTTTTGGGTGGGGCTTCAATTCACCCCTCCACTTT
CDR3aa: CASSFGWGFNSPLHF

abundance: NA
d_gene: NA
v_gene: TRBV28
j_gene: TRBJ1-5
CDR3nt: TGTGCCAGCAGACCGCAGGATCAGCCCCAGCATTTT
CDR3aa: CASRPQDQPQHF

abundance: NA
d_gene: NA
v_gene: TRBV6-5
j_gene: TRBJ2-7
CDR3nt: TGTGCCAGCTGTTACCCAACCGGATACGAGCAGTACTTC
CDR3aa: CASCYPTGYEQYF

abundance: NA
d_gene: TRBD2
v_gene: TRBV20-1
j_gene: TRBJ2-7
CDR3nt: TGCAGTGCTAGGGACCGGGAGGGGATAGCGAGATACGAGCAGTACTTC
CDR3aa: CSARDREGIARYEQYF

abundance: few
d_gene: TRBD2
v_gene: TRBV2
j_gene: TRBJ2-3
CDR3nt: TGTGCCAGCAGTGACGGACTAGCGGTGAGCACAGATACGCAGTATTTT
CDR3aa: CASSDGLAVSTDTQYF

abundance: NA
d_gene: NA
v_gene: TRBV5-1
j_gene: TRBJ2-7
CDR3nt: TGCGCCAGCAGCAACAAGGGGGACCGGACAGCGGGGAACTACGAGCAGTACTTC
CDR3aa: CASSNKGDRTAGNYEQYF

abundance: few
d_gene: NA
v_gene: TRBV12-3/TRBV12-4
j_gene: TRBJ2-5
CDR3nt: TGTGCCAGCAGTTTAACTCCCCCTGGGGCCCAAGAGACCCAGTACTTC
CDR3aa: CASSLTPPGAQETQYF

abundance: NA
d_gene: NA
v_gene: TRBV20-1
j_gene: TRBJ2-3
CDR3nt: TGCAGTGCTAGTTACAGGGCCTCTCCTAGCACAGATACGCAGTATTTT
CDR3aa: CSASYRASPSTDTQYF

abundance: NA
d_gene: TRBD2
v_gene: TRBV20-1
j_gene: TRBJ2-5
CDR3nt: TGCAGTGCTCCGCGGCTAGCGGGAGGCCGATTTTACCAAGAGACCCAGTACTTC
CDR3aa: CSAPRLAGGRFYQETQYF

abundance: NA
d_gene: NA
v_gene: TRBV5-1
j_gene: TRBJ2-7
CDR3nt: TGCGCCAGCAGCTCCGGGACGGTGGCCTACGAGCAGTACTTC
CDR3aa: CASSSGTVAYEQYF

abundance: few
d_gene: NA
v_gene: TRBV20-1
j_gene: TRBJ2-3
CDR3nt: TGCAGTGCTAGAGATCCATGGACTAGCACAGATACGCAGTATTTT
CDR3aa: CSARDPWTSTDTQYF

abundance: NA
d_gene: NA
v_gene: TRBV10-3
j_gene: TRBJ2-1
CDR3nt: TGTGCCATCAGCCAGGGATCCGTTCCTCACGGAGAGCAGTTCTTC
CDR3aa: CAISQGSVPHGEQFF

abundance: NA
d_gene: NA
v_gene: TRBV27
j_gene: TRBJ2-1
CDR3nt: TGTGCCAGCAGTCTCCCCCCAGTGCAGTTCTTC
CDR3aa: CASSLPPVQFF

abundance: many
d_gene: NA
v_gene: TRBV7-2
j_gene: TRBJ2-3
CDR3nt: TGTGCCAGCTCCCTCGGGGGACCAGATACGCAGTATTTT
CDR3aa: CASSLGGPDTQYF

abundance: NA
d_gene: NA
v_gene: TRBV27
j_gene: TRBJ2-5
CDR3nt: TGTGCCAGCAGTTTCCAGTACGGTGAGACCCAGTACTTC
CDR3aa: CASSFQYGETQYF